The next 27 T cell receptor beta chains were all read from a single sample in a study of blood T cells in healthy people across ages. The use of a sample-barcoded 5' primer and a J-beta primer mix characterized a second PCR of roughly 6 to 11 cycles. In TCRdb, the 5' RACE reads were re-called with MiXCR into one record per CDR3 protein. The data hold more than 750,000 distinct CDR3 sequences, with 25% to 30% observed a single time. These data were also reused for a study on T cells of mothers and their children.

The sequenced sample was blood. These receptor sequences come from a woman aged 40 to 49 in good health.

There are many counts of this clonotype. The chain recombines TRBV29-1 with TRBJ2-3, with D maybe TRBD1 (6 bases). The CDR3 runs 12 residues. Looked up from germline, CDR1 is SQVTM and CDR2 is ANQGSEA. The V end lost 7 bases, the J end lost 2 bases, and 10 bases lay between the germline ends. The CDR3 nucleotides read TGCAGCGCCGAGGGGGTCACAGATACGCAGTATTTT. Protein sequence: CSAEGVTDTQYF.

The V and J genes are TRBV5-1 and TRBJ1-1; D is ambiguous. The CDR3 sequence is 16 residues long. Per germline, CDR1 SGHRS and CDR2 YFSETQ. V lost 0 bases and J lost 4, with 16 bases in between. The CDR3 spells CASSLEDPNWGTEAFF. In DNA form, the CDR3 reads TGCGCCAGCAGCTTGGAGGACCCAAACTGGGGCACTGAAGCTTTCTTT.

This sequence joins TRBV5-1 and TRBJ2-7; perhaps TRBD1 as D (6 bases). Germline values: CDR1 SGHRS, CDR2 YFSETQ. V lost 0 bases to trimming and J lost 3 bases, with 10 bases between them. The length of the CDR3 is 14 residues. The chain's CDR3 is CASSLGSGDYEQYF. CDR3 nucleotide sequence: TGCGCCAGCAGCTTGGGATCAGGGGACTACGAGCAGTACTTC.

The rearrangement joins TRBV12-3 or TRBV12-4 to TRBJ2-5; D gene uncertain. Trimming stripped 5 bases from V and 1 base from J, with 8 bases between. The CDR3 loop spans 13 amino acids. The CDR3: CASSLLLQETQYF. CDR3 nucleotide sequence: TGTGCCAGCAGTCTACTCCTCCAAGAGACCCAGTACTTC.

This clonotype turned up a few times. A read error is possible here, since a much larger clone lies one base away. V is TRBV28 and J is TRBJ1-2; TRBD1 might be the D (6 bases). Germline CDR1 is MDHEN and CDR2 is SYDVKM. This CDR3 spans 13 amino acids. The CDR3 is CVSSLLGARGYTF. CDR3 bases: TGTGTCAGCAGTTTGTTGGGGGCGCGTGGCTACACCTTC.

V and J are TRBV12-3 or TRBV12-4 and TRBJ1-2; D is unclear. V was pared by 5 bases and J by 3 bases, with 10 bases between. The CDR3 loop spans 13 amino acids. The CDR3 protein is CASSPMGDYGYTF. The CDR3 DNA reads as TGTGCCAGCAGTCCTATGGGCGACTATGGCTACACCTTC.

This clonotype was detected only a few times. The chain has TRBV20-1 and TRBJ1-5; D is unclear. V was clipped by 0 bases and J by 2 bases, with 14 bases between them. CDR1 and CDR2 (germline): DFQATT, SNEGSKA (reference sequence). The CDR3 is made up of 16 amino acids. CDR3 nucleotides: TGCAGTGCTAGAGATTCGACGGACGTGGGCAATCAGCCCCAGCATTTT. Amino acids: CSARDSTDVGNQPQHF.

Only a few counts were recorded for this clonotype. At one end the junction does not follow the germline gene, possibly because of a read error. CDR3: CSTRTPGRGLDEAFF. CDR3 in DNA: TGCAGTACTAGGACTCCAGGGAGGGGACTTGATGAAGCTTTCTTT. This chain connects TRBV20-1 to TRBJ1-1; a weak D match, TRBD1 (5 bases). Germline CDR1 DFQATT, CDR2 SNEGSKA (reference sequence). The CDR3 contains 15 residues.

This clonotype occurred a few times. A much more abundant neighbour one base away suggests this may be a read error. The chain joins TRBV6-2 or TRBV6-3 to TRBJ2-7; 9 bases fit TRBD1. Looked up from germline, CDR1 is MNHEY and CDR2 is SVGEGT. The CDR3 is 16 residues long. CDR3 sequence: CASSHSFSGQGYEQYF. The CDR3 DNA reads TGTGCCAGCAGTCACTCGTTTTCGGGACAGGGCTACGAGCAGTACTTC.

The gene calls are TRBV28 and TRBJ1-2; perhaps TRBD1 as D (6 bases). CDR3 length equals 16 residues. Deletions cut 6 bases from V and 0 bases from J, with 17 bases between. CDR1 and CDR2 (germline): MDHEN, SYDVKM. CDR3 protein: CASRTKLTGANYGYTF. The DNA for the CDR3 is TGTGCCAGCAGAACTAAACTGACAGGAGCTAACTATGGCTACACCTTC.

The rearrangement joins TRBV21-1 to TRBJ2-7. TRBV21-1 is tagged as a pseudogene. The CDR3 has 14 amino acids. The CDR3 spells CASSKGPSSYEQYF. Written as DNA, the CDR3 is TGTGCCAGCAGCAAAGGACCGAGCTCCTACGAGCAGTACTTC.

This clonotype has a count of ten or more. Here the CDR3 reads CASSLVVATNEKLFF. The CDR3 DNA reads as TGTGCCAGCAGCTTGGTTGTCGCAACTAATGAAAAACTGTTTTTT. The chain couples TRBV7-2 to TRBJ1-4; D is undetermined. V lost 3 bases to trimming and J lost 0 bases, with 8 bases between them. Germline V gene lookup returns CDR1 SGHTA and CDR2 FQGNSA. The CDR3 runs to 15 residues.

This clonotype was observed a handful of times. The V gene is TRBV12-3 or TRBV12-4, the J gene TRBJ2-1; D is unresolved. The CDR3 runs 16 residues. V gave up 2 bases and J gave up 1 base, with 12 bases separating them. CDR3 bases: TGTGCCAGCAGTTTACTGGACCCTAGGTCCTACAATGAGCAGTTCTTC. It is translated as CASSLLDPRSYNEQFF.

This clonotype has a count of ten or more. This may stem from a read error, because a much larger clone lies one nucleotide away. The chain joins TRBV29-1 to TRBJ1-2; D perhaps matches TRBD1 (5 bases). V shed 3 bases and J shed 4 bases, with 9 bases lying between them. Germline CDR1 is SQVTM and CDR2 is ANQGSEA. The CDR3 totals 12 residues. The CDR3 loop is CSVEGVCYGYTF. The DNA for the CDR3 is TGCAGCGTTGAGGGGGTCTGCTATGGCTACACCTTC.

V and J are TRBV5-1 and TRBJ2-7; the match to TRBD2 covers 14 bases. This CDR3 has 16 amino acids. V lost 4 bases and J lost 1; bases outside the gene matches: 4. CDR1 and CDR2 from the germline V gene are SGHRS and YFSETQ. The CDR3 sequence is CASSPGLAGVSYEQYF. The CDR3 DNA follows: TGCGCCAGCAGCCCGGGACTAGCGGGGGTATCCTACGAGCAGTACTTC.

The gene calls are TRBV3-1 and TRBJ1-1; maybe TRBD1 (6 bases). Germline loops: CDR1 LGHDT, CDR2 YNNKEL (reference sequence). The germline V and J ends were trimmed by 4 bases and 1 base, with 10 bases remaining between them. CDR3 length equals 14 residues. CDR3 region: CASSRGQPNTEAFF. CDR3 nucleotides: TGTGCCAGCAGCCGTGGACAGCCGAACACTGAAGCTTTCTTT.

The genes are TRBV19 and TRBJ2-2; D may be TRBD2 (6 bases). CDR1 is LNHDA, CDR2 SQIVND, per germline (reference sequence). CDR3 length equals 15 residues. V was cut by 9 bases and J by 4 bases, with 18 bases left in between. The chain's CDR3 is CASRTSGASTGELFF. DNA for the CDR3: TGTGCCAGCAGAACCTCGGGAGCGAGCACCGGGGAGCTGTTTTTT.

This clonotype was seen a few times. This chain connects TRBV9 to TRBJ1-5; 9 bases fit TRBD1. CDR1 and CDR2 from the germline V gene are SGDLS and YYNGEE. V was pared by 4 bases and J by 7 bases, with 9 bases of the junction left unmatched. The CDR3 is 15 amino acids. The CDR3 DNA is TGTGCCAGCAGCACAGGGGGCGGGAGGTTGCAGCCCCAGCATTTT. It specifies CASSTGGGRLQPQHF.

This clonotype was found a few times. The genes are TRBV9 and TRBJ1-6; TRBD1 matches 7 bases. The CDR3 contains 16 residues. Germline V lookup: CDR1 SGDLS, CDR2 YYNGEE. The ends lost 3 bases at V and 7 bases at J; junction bases unmatched: 10. CDR3 DNA sequence: TGTGCCAGCAGCGCCCAACAGGGGTATCAGAATTCACCCCTCCACTTT. This gives the protein CASSAQQGYQNSPLHF.

The chain links TRBV4-2 to TRBJ2-4; possibly TRBD1 for D (6 bases). The CDR3 extends over 17 amino acids. Trimming left V 0 bases short and J 0 bases short, with 12 bases between. CDR1 LGHNA and CDR2 YNFKEQ come from the germline V gene. The CDR3 spells CASSQDHQGLAKNIQYF. In nucleotides, the CDR3 is TGTGCCAGCAGCCAAGATCATCAGGGGCTAGCCAAAAACATTCAGTACTTC.

On this clonotype itself: A much larger clone differs by one base, so this may be a read error. The V and J genes are TRBV18 and TRBJ2-4, with TRBD1 identical over 9 bases. Germline V gene lookup returns CDR1 KGHSH and CDR2 LQKENI. The junction had 16 bases not matched to a gene; V was cut back by 4 bases and J by 12 bases. This CDR3 comprises 16 residues. The CDR3 sequence: CASSRPGQGSVDTQYF. Here the CDR3 DNA reads TGTGCCAGCTCACGACCGGGACAGGGTTCTGTCGACACTCAGTACTTC.

The chain uses TRBV29-1 and TRBJ1-1, with D possibly being TRBD1 (5 bases). Germline V lookup: CDR1 SQVTM, CDR2 ANQGSEA. Trimming removed 7 bases at V and 12 bases at J, with 18 bases between. This CDR3 contains 11 residues. The CDR3 protein is CSGWGQGETFF. In DNA form, the CDR3 reads TGCAGCGGATGGGGTCAGGGCGAAACTTTCTTT.

This clonotype was seen repeatedly, ten times or more. The chain is built from TRBV6-5 and TRBJ1-5; maybe TRBD1 (6 bases). Trimming shortened V by 4 bases and J by 6 bases, and 10 bases separated the two germline ends. This CDR3 has 13 amino acids. CDR1 MNHEY and CDR2 SVGAGI come from the germline V gene. Written as DNA, the CDR3 is TGTGCCAGCAGTTCACAGGGAGGTCAGCCCCAGCATTTT. This encodes CASSSQGGQPQHF.

This clonotype turned up a few times. V is TRBV7-3 and J is TRBJ2-3; D not certain. The germline gives CDR1 SGHTA, CDR2 FQGTGA. The germline V and J ends were trimmed by 4 bases and 0 bases, with 11 bases remaining between them. CDR3 size: 15 residues. The CDR3 DNA reads as TGTGCCAGCAGCTCCCAGGTGACTAGCACAGATACGCAGTATTTT. Its translation is CASSSQVTSTDTQYF.

There are many counts of this clonotype. V usage is TRBV29-1 and J usage is TRBJ2-5; TRBD1 aligns across 7 bases. The CDR3 is made up of 12 amino acids. CDR1 SQVTM and CDR2 ANQGSEA come from the germline V gene. Trimming cost V 7 bases and J 3 bases; bases outside gene matches: 5. CDR3 nucleotides: TGCAGCGCCGTCACAGGGGAAGAGACCCAGTACTTC. Its translation: CSAVTGEETQYF.

This clonotype was detected ten times or more. The chain combines TRBV7-2 with TRBJ2-5, with D possibly TRBD2 on 5 matching bases. In germline, CDR1 is SGHTA, CDR2 FQGNSA. This CDR3 has 15 amino acids. V dropped 5 bases and J dropped 2 bases, with 15 bases sitting between them. The CDR3 reads CASSPDWGVQETQYF. Here the CDR3 DNA reads TGTGCCAGCAGCCCCGATTGGGGAGTGCAAGAGACCCAGTACTTC.

This clonotype was picked up a small number of times. Here the CDR3 DNA reads TGCAGTGAAGATAGCGGGTACAATGAGCAGTTCTTC. It yields the protein CSEDSGYNEQFF. The chain recombines TRBV20-1 with TRBJ2-1; 7 bases are shared with TRBD2. Germline V gene data show CDR1 as DFQATT and CDR2 as SNEGSKA (reference sequence). V shed 7 bases, J shed 4 bases, and the junction held 4 bases outside the gene matches. The length of the CDR3 is 12 residues.